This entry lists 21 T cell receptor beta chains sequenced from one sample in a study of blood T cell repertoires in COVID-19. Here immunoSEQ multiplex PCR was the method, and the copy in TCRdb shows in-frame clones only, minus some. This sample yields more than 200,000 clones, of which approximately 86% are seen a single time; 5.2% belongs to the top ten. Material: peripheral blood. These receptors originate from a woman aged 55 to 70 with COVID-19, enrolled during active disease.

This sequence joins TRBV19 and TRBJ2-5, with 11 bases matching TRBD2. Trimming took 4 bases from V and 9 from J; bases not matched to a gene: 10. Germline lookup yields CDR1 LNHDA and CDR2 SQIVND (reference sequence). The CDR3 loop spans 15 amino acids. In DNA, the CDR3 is TGTGCCAGTAGTACACTAGCGGGAGAGGGGGTAGCCCAGTACTTC. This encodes CASSTLAGEGVAQYF.

The CDR3 nucleotides are TGTGCCAGCAGCTTCAACAGGATCAGCTCTGGGGCCAACGTCCTGACTTTC. Amino acids: CASSFNRISSGANVLTF. J is TRBJ2-6 and V is TRBV5-8, with D maybe TRBD1 (5 bases). The CDR3 is 17 amino acids. The V end was cut by 2 bases, the J end by 0 bases, with 12 bases between. Germline lookup yields CDR1 SGHTS and CDR2 YDEGEE.

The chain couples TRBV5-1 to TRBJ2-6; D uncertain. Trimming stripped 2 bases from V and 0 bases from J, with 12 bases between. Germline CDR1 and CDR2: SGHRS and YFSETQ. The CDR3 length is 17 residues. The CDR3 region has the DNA TGCGCCAGCAGCTTCAGTTCGACGGGCTCTGGGGCCAACGTCCTGACTTTC. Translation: CASSFSSTGSGANVLTF.

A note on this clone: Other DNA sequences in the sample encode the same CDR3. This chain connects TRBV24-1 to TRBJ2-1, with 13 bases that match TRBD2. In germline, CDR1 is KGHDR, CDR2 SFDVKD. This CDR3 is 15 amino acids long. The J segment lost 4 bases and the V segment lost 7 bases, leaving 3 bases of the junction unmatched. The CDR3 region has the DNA TGTGCCACCAGCCGGACTAGCGGGGGATACAATGAGCAGTTCTTC. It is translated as CATSRTSGGYNEQFF.

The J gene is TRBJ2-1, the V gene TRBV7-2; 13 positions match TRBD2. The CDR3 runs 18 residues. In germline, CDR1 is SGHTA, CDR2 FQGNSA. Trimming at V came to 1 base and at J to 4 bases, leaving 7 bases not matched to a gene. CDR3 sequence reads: CASSLVGLAGANYNEQFF. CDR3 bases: TGTGCCAGCAGCTTAGTTGGACTAGCGGGAGCCAATTACAATGAGCAGTTCTTC.

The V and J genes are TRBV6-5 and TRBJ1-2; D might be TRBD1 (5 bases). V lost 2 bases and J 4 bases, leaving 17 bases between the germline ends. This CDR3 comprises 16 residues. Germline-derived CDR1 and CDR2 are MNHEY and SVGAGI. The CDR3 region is CASSYPRRAAIYGYTF. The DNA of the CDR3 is TGTGCCAGCAGTTACCCACGCAGGGCAGCCATCTATGGCTACACCTTC.

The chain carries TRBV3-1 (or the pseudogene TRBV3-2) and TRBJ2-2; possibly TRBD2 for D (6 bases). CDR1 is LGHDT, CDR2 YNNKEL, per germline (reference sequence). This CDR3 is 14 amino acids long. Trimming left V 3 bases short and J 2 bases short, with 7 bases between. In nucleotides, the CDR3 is TGTGCCAGCAGCCAGACTAGAAACACCGGGGAGCTGTTTTTT. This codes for CASSQTRNTGELFF.

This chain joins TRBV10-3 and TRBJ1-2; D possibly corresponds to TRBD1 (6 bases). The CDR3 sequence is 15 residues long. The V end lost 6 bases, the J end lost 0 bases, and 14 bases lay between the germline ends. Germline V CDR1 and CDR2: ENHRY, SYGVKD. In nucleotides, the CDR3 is TGTGCCATCAGATGGGGGGGACATCCTAACTATGGCTACACCTTC. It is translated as CAIRWGGHPNYGYTF.

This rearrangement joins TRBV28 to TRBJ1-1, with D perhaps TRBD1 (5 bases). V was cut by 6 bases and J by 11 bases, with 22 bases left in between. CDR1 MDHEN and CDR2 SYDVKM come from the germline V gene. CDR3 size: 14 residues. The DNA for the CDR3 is TGTGCCAGCAGCTCCGGGACTTTTGGCCCTGGGGCTTTCTTT. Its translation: CASSSGTFGPGAFF.

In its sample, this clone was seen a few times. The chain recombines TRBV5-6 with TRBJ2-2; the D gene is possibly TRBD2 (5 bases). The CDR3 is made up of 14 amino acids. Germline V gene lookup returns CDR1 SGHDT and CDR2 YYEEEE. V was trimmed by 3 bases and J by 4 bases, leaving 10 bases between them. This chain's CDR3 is CASSSGVGTGELFF. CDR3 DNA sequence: TGTGCCAGCAGCTCCGGGGTGGGCACCGGGGAGCTGTTTTTT.

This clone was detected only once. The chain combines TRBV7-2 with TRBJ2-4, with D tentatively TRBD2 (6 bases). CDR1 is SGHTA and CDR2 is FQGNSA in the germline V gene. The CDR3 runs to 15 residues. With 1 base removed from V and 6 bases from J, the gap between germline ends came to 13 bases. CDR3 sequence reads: CASSLVGGIGNIQYF. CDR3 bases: TGTGCCAGCAGCTTAGTGGGCGGGATAGGAAACATTCAGTACTTC.

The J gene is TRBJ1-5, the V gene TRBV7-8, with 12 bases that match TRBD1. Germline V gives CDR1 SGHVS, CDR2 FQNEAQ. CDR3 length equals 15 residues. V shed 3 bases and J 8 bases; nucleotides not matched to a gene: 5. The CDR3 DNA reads TGTGCCAGCAGCTTCTCCGGGACAGGGGGCGAGCCCCAGCATTTT. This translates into CASSFSGTGGEPQHF.

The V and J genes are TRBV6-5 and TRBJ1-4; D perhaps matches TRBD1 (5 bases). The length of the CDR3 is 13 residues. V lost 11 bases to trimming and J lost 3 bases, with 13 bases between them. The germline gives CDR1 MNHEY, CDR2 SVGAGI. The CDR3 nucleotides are TGTGCCTCCTCAGGGAGGGCTAATGAAAAACTGTTTTTT. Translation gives CASSGRANEKLFF.

This chain's CDR3 is CASGKREGDTEAFF. DNA for the CDR3: TGCGCCAGCGGTAAGAGGGAGGGAGACACTGAAGCTTTCTTT. The chain uses TRBV4-1 and TRBJ1-1; D is uncertain. This CDR3 region has 14 residues. Deletions cut 8 bases from V and 3 bases from J, with 16 bases between. CDR1 is MGHRA, CDR2 YSYEKL, per germline.

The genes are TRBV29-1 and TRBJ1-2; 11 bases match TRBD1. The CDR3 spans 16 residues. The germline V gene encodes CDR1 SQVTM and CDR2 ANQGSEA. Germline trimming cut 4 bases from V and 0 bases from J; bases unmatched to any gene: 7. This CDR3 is CSVGPDRGPTNYGYTF. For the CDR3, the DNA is TGCAGCGTTGGACCGGACAGGGGGCCAACTAACTATGGCTACACCTTC.

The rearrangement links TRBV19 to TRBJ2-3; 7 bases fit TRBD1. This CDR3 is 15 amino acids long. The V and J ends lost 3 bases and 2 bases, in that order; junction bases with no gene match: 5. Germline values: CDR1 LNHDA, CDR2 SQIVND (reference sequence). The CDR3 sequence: CASSIYRGPTDTQYF. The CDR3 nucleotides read TGTGCCAGTAGTATTTACAGGGGTCCCACAGATACGCAGTATTTT.

The DNA of the CDR3 is TGTGCCAGCAGCCAAGATGGGCTAGCGGCTAATGAGCAGTTCTTC. It translates to CASSQDGLAANEQFF. This rearrangement joins TRBV3-1 (or the pseudogene TRBV3-2) to TRBJ2-1; 7 bases are a match to TRBD2. The V segment lost 0 bases and the J segment 7 bases; nucleotides outside the gene matches: 6. The germline CDR1 and CDR2 sequences are LGHDT and YNNKEL (reference sequence). The CDR3 contains 15 residues.

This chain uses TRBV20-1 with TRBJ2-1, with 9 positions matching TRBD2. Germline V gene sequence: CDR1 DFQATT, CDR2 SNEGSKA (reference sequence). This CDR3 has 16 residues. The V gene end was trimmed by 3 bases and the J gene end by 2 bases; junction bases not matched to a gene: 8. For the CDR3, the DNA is TGCAGTGCTAGTGAGCCGAGCGGGAGGACCTACAATGAGCAGTTCTTC. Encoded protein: CSASEPSGRTYNEQFF.

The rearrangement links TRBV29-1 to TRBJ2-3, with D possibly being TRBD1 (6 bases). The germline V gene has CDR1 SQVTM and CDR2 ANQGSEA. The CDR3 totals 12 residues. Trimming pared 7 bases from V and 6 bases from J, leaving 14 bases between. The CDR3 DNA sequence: TGCAGCGGTGTCCTGGGGGCTGATACGCAGTATTTT. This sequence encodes CSGVLGADTQYF.

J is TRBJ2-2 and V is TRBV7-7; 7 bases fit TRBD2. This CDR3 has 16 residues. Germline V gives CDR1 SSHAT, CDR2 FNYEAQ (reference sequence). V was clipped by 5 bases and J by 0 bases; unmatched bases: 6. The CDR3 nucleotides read TGTGCCAGCAGCACAACTAGCGCCGCGAACACCGGGGAGCTGTTTTTT. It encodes CASSTTSAANTGELFF.

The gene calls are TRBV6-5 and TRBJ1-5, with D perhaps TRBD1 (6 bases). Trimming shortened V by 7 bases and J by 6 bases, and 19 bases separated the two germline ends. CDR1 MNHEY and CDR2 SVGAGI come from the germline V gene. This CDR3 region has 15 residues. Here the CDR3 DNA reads TGTGCCAGCACCGGGGGGCAGGGAGGAGGTCAGCCCCAGCATTTT. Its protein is CASTGGQGGGQPQHF.